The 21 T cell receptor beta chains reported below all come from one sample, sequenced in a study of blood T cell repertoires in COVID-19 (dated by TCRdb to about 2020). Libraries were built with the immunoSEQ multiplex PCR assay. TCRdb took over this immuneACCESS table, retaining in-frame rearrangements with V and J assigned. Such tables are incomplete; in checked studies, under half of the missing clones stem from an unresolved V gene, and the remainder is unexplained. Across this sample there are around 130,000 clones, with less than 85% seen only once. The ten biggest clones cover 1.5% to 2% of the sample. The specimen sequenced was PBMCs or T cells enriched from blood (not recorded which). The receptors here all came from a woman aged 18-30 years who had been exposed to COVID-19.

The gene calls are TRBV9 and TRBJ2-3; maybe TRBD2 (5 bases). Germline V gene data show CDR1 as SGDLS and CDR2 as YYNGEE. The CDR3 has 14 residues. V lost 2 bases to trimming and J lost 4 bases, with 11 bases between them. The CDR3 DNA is TGTGCCAGCAGCGTGCAGGACTCGCCAGATACGCAGTATTTT. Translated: CASSVQDSPDTQYF.

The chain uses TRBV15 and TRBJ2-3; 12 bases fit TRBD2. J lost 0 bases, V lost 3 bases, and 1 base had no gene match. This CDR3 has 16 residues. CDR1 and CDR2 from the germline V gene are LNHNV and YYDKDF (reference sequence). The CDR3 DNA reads TGTGCCACCAGCAGTGGACTAGCGGGGAGCACAGATACGCAGTATTTT. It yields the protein CATSSGLAGSTDTQYF.

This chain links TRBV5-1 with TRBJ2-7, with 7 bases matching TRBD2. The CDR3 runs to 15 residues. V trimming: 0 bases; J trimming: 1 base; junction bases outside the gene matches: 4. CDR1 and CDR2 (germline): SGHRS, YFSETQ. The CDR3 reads CASSLGAGESYEQYF. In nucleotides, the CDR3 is TGCGCCAGCAGCTTGGGGGCGGGAGAATCCTACGAGCAGTACTTC.

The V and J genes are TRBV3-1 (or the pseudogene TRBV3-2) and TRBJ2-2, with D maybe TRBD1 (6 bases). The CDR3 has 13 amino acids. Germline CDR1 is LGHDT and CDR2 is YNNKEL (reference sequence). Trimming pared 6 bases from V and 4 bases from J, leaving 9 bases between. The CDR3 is CASSQGFTGELFF. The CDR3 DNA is TGTGCCAGCAGTCAGGGGTTCACCGGGGAGCTGTTTTTT.

The CDR3, as DNA: TGTGCCAGCAGTGATTACAGGGGTAACTATGGCTACACCTTC. Amino acid sequence: CASSDYRGNYGYTF. The chain carries TRBV6-1 and TRBJ1-2; TRBD1 agrees at 7 bases. CDR1 is MNHNS and CDR2 is SASEGT in the germline V gene. The J segment lost 1 base and the V segment lost 3 bases, leaving 2 bases of the junction unmatched. This CDR3 has 14 residues.

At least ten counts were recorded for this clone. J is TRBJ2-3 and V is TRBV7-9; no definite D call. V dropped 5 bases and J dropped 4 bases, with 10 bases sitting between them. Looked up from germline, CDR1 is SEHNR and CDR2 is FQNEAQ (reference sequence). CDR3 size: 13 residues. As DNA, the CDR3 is TGTGCCAGCAGCGGTAGTGTCGCAGATACGCAGTATTTT. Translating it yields CASSGSVADTQYF.

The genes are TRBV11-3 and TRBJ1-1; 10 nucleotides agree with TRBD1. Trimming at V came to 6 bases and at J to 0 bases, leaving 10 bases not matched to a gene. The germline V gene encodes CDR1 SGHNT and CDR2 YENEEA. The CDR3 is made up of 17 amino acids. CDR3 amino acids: CASSQGGTGALNTEAFF. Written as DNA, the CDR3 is TGTGCCAGCAGTCAAGGAGGGACAGGGGCTTTGAACACTGAAGCTTTCTTT.

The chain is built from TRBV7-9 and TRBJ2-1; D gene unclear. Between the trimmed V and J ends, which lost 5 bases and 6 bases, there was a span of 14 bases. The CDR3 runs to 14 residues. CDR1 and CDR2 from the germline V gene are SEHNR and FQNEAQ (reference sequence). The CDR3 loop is CASSPELAGNEQFF. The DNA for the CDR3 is TGTGCCAGCAGCCCAGAGTTAGCCGGCAATGAGCAGTTCTTC.

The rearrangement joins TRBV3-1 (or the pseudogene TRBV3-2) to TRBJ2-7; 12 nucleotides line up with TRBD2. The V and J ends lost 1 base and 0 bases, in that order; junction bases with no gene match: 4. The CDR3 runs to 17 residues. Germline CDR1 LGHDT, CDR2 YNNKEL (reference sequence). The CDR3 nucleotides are TGTGCCAGCAGCCAAGGGCTAGCGGGAGGGTCCTCCTACGAGCAGTACTTC. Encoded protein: CASSQGLAGGSSYEQYF.

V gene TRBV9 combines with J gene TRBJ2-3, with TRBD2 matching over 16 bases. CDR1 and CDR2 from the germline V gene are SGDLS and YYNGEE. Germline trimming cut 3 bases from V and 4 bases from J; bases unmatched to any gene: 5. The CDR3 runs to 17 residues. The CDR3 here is CASSAGTSGRVSDTQYF. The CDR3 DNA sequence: TGTGCCAGCAGCGCCGGGACTAGCGGGAGGGTTTCAGATACGCAGTATTTT.

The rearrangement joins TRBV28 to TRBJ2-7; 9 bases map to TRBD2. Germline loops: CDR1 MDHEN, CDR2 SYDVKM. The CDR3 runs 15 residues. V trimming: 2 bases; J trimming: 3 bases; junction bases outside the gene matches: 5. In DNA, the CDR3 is TGTGCCAGCAGTTTAGCCCTAGCGGGAAACTACGAGCAGTACTTC. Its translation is CASSLALAGNYEQYF.

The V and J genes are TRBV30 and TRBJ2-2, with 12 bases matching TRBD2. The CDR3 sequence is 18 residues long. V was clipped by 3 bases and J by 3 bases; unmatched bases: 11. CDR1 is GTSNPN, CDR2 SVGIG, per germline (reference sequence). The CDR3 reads CAWSLLSGTSGYTGELFF. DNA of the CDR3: TGTGCCTGGAGCCTCTTAAGCGGGACTAGCGGGTACACCGGGGAGCTGTTTTTT.

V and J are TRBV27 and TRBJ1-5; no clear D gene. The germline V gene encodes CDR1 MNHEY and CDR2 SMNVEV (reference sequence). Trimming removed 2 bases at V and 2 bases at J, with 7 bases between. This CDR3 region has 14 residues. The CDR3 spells CASSLRLGNQPQHF. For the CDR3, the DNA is TGTGCCAGCAGTTTACGTTTAGGCAATCAGCCCCAGCATTTT.

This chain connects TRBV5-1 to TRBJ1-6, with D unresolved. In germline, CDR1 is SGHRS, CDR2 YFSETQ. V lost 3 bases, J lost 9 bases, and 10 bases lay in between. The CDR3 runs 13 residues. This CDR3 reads CASSYEATSPLHF. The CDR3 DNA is TGCGCCAGCAGCTACGAAGCTACTTCACCCCTCCACTTT. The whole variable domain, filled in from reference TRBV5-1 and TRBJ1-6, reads KAGVTQTPRYLIKTRGQQVTLSCSPISGHRSVSWYQQTPGQGLQFLFEYFSETQRNKGNFPGRFSGRQFSNSRSEMNVSTLELGDSALYLCASSYEATSPLHFGNGTRLTVT.

The CDR3 is CASSFGQGSYEQYF. Written as DNA, the CDR3 is TGCGCCAGCAGCTTCGGACAGGGTTCCTACGAGCAGTACTTC. This chain joins TRBV5-1 and TRBJ2-7; 8 bases line up with TRBD1. Germline V CDR1 and CDR2: SGHRS, YFSETQ. This CDR3 has 14 amino acids. Germline trimming cut 2 bases from V and 1 base from J; bases unmatched to any gene: 2.

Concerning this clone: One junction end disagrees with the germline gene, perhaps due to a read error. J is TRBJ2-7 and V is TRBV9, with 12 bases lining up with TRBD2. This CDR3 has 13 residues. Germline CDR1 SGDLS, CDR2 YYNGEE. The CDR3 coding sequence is TGTGCCAGCAGCGTATCCCCTAGCGGGGGGGAGCACTTC. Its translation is CASSVSPSGGEHF.

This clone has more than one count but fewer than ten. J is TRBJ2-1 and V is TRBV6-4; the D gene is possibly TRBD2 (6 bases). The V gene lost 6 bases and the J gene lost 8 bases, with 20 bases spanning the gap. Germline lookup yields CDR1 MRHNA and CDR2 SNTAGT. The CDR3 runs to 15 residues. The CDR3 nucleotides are TGTGCCAGCAGCCAAACTAGCTCGAGTAGTCATGAGCAGTTCTTC. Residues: CASSQTSSSSHEQFF.

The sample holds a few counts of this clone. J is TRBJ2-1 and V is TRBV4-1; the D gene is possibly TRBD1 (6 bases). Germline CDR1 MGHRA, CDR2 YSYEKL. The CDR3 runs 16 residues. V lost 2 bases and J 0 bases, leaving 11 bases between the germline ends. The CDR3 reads CASSQQGGNSYNEQFF. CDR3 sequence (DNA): TGCGCCAGCAGCCAACAAGGGGGAAACTCCTACAATGAGCAGTTCTTC.

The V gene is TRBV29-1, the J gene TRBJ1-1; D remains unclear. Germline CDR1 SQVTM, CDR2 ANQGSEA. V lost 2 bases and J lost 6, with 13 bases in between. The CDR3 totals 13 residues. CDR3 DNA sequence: TGCAGCGTTGAACAGACTCGTCGCGCTGAAGCTTTCTTT. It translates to CSVEQTRRAEAFF.

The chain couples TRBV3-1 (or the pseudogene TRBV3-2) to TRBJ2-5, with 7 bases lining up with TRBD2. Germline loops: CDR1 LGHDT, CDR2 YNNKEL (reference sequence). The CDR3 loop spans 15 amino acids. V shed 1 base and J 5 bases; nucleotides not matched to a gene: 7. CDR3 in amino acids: CASSQGLAGVETQYF. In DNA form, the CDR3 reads TGTGCCAGCAGCCAAGGATTGGCGGGAGTGGAGACCCAGTACTTC.

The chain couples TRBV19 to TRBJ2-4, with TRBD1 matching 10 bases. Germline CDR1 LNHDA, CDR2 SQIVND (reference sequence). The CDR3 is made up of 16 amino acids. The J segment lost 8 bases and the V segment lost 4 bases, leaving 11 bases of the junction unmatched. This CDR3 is CASSTPGQGLKDIQYF. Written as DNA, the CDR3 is TGTGCCAGTAGTACCCCGGGACAGGGGCTAAAGGACATTCAGTACTTC.